This T cell receptor (beta chain) derives from a study of T cells in Graves' hyperthyroidism and ophthalmopathy. Study information: Peripheral blood samples were taken at initial diagnosis, prior to any treatment.

V gave up 2 bases and J gave up 4 bases, with 11 bases separating them. The CDR3 length is 14 residues. Germline values: CDR1 MNHEY, CDR2 SVGEGT. RNA transcripts served as the template for amplifying TCR beta CDR3 regions. With the HTBI primer set, the TCR CDR3 went through a first round of RT-PCR. TCRdb ran MiXCR on the multiplex PCR reads and lists one entry per CDR3 protein. The sample has roughly 350,000 distinct CDR3 sequences; roughly 14% are singletons. Recently diagnosed hyperthyroidism of less than 2 months' duration affected patients aged 18 to 65. Source material for PBMCs was over 7.5 ml fresh peripheral blood. This clonotype was seen more than once but under ten times. No antigen is known for it. Study findings and constraints: Ophthalmopathy onset followed model prediction by a median roughly six months.

The clonotype originates from a woman in her thirties with Graves' hyperthyroidism. This rearrangement joins TRBV6-2 or TRBV6-3 to TRBJ1-2; D gene unclear. The sample taken for sequencing was blood. The CDR3 loop reads CASSYGSNGYGYTF. CDR3 sequence (DNA): TGTGCCAGCAGTTACGGTAGCAATGGCTATGGCTACACCTTC.